The T cell receptor beta chain under discussion was sequenced for a study of cytomegalovirus exposure and HLA in healthy donors. The PCR ran on 60 Vbeta and 13 Jbeta primers. The table came from immunoSEQ multiplex PCR; TCRdb's copy has only in-frame clones and leaves some out. The table has roughly 130,000 clones, about three quarters seen once. With 5 bases clipped from V and 8 bases from J, the junction kept 6 bases outside the gene matches. The CDR3 length is 11 residues. CDR1 is GTSNPN, CDR2 SVGIG, per germline (reference sequence). This clonotype was obtained from a woman aged 40 to 50 in good health and CMV-seronegative. Sequenced sample: PBMCs. The chain joins TRBV30 to TRBJ2-7; 7 bases align to TRBD2. The CDR3 sequence: CAWAPGRQQYF. Written as DNA, the CDR3 is TGTGCCTGGGCCCCCGGGAGGCAGCAGTACTTC.